This passage covers 8 T cell receptor beta chains from one sample sequenced in a study of T cell responses to AZD1222 COVID-19 vaccine. Libraries were prepared by immunoSEQ multiplex PCR; TCRdb keeps only in-frame clonotypes and omits some of them. The table includes 110,000 or so clones, approximately 91% detected once. The sequencing here drew on peripheral blood, taken on day 0 of MenACWY control vaccination. The receptors shown here come from an adult in good health.

V usage is TRBV13 and J usage is TRBJ2-7; D gene unclear. Trimming took off 5 bases at V and 3 bases at J, with 20 bases between the two ends. The CDR3 length is 16 residues. The germline V gene has CDR1 PRHDT and CDR2 FYEKMQ (reference sequence). CDR3: CASSHLGLKAFYEQYF. CDR3 DNA sequence: TGTGCCAGCAGCCACCTCGGGTTGAAGGCTTTCTACGAGCAGTACTTC. Full variable domain (outside the CDR3, taken from reference TRBV13 and TRBJ2-7): AAGVIQSPRHLIKEKRETATLKCYPIPRHDTVYWYQQGPGQDPQFLISFYEKMQSDKGSIPDRFSAQQFSDYHSELNMSSLELGDSALYFCASSHLGLKAFYEQYFGPGTRLTVT.

This chain links TRBV29-1 with TRBJ1-1, with D perhaps matching TRBD1 (5 bases). The CDR3 has 15 residues. V was cut by 4 bases and J by 6 bases, with 21 bases left in between. Germline CDR1 SQVTM, CDR2 ANQGSEA. The CDR3 is CSVASGTASWAEAFF. DNA of the CDR3: TGCAGCGTTGCGTCCGGGACGGCCAGTTGGGCTGAAGCTTTCTTT.

V is TRBV12-3 or TRBV12-4 and J is TRBJ1-2, with 7 bases fitting TRBD1. The V and J ends lost 8 bases and 6 bases, in that order; junction bases with no gene match: 9. This CDR3 is built from 13 residues. As DNA, the CDR3 is TGTGCCAGCGGTACAGGGGTGAGCGATGGCTACACCTTC. It yields the protein CASGTGVSDGYTF.

The chain links TRBV6-6 to TRBJ1-5; 11 bases map to TRBD1. The J segment lost 7 bases and the V segment lost 7 bases, leaving 9 bases of the junction unmatched. The CDR3 has 15 amino acids. The germline gives CDR1 MNHNY, CDR2 SVGAGI (reference sequence). CDR3 loop: CASKSPGQGDQPQHF. The CDR3 region has the DNA TGTGCCAGCAAATCTCCGGGACAGGGGGACCAGCCCCAGCATTTT.

The chain joins TRBV14 to TRBJ2-4; 8 nucleotides line up with TRBD2. The CDR3 loop spans 16 amino acids. The ends lost 1 base at V and 3 bases at J; junction bases unmatched: 5. Germline CDR1 and CDR2: SGHDN and FVKESK. This CDR3 reads CASSQAAAGVKNIQYF. CDR3 sequence (DNA): TGTGCCAGCAGCCAAGCCGCAGCGGGAGTCAAAAACATTCAGTACTTC.

This clone was seen only a few times. The chain combines TRBV19 with TRBJ1-5, with 7 bases matching TRBD1. V shed 7 bases and J 3 bases; nucleotides not matched to a gene: 12. This CDR3 contains 16 residues. Germline CDR1 and CDR2: LNHDA and SQIVND (reference sequence). The CDR3 DNA follows: TGTGCCAGTACCCTCCAACCCAGGGGGGTCAATCAGCCCCAGCATTTT. Protein sequence: CASTLQPRGVNQPQHF.

The chain employs TRBV5-1 and TRBJ2-7; D remains ambiguous. Trimming pared 1 base from V and 0 bases from J, leaving 14 bases between. CDR1 SGHRS and CDR2 YFSETQ come from the germline V gene. The CDR3 extends over 16 amino acids. The chain's CDR3 is CASSLSIGLASYEQYF. The DNA for the CDR3 is TGCGCCAGCAGCTTGTCTATTGGGTTGGCCTCCTACGAGCAGTACTTC.

The gene calls are TRBV4-1 and TRBJ2-4, with no clear D. CDR3 length equals 15 residues. Between the trimmed V and J ends, which lost 5 bases and 5 bases, there was a span of 16 bases. Looked up from germline, CDR1 is MGHRA and CDR2 is YSYEKL. CDR3 residues: CASSTDGRRENIQYF. In nucleotides, the CDR3 is TGCGCCAGCAGCACGGACGGACGGAGAGAAAACATTCAGTACTTC.